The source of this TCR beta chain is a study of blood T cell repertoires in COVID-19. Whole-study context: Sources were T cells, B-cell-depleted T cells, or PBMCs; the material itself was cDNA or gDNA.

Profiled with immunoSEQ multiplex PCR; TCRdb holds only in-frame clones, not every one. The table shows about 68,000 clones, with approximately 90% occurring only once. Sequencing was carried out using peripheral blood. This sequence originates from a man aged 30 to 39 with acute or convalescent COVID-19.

CDR3 nucleotide sequence: TGTGCCAGCAGTCTCCGGGACAATTACGAGCAGTACTTC. Protein sequence: CASSLRDNYEQYF. The chain is built from TRBV27 and TRBJ2-7; weak D call: TRBD1 (6 bases). The germline V gene encodes CDR1 MNHEY and CDR2 SMNVEV (reference sequence). The length of the CDR3 is 13 residues. The V gene lost 5 bases and the J gene lost 4 bases, with 12 bases spanning the gap.